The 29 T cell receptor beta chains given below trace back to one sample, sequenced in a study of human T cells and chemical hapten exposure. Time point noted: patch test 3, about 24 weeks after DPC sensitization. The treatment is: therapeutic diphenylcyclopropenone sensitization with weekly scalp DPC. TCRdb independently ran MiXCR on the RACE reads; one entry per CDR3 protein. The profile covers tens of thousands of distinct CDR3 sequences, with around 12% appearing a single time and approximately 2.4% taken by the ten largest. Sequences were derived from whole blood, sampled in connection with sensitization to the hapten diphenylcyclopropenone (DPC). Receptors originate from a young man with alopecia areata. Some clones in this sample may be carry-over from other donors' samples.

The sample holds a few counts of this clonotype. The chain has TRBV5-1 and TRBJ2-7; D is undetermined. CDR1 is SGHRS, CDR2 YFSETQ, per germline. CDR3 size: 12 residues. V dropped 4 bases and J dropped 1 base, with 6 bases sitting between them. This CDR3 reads CASSPDSYEQYF. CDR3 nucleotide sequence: TGCGCCAGCAGCCCCGATTCCTACGAGCAGTACTTC.

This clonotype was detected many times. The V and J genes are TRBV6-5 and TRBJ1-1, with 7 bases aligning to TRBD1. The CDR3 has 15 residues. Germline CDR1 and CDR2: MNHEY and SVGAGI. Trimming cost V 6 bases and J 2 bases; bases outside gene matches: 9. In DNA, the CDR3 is TGTGCCAGCAGCGTGGACAGGCCGGGTAACACTGAAGCTTTCTTT. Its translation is CASSVDRPGNTEAFF.

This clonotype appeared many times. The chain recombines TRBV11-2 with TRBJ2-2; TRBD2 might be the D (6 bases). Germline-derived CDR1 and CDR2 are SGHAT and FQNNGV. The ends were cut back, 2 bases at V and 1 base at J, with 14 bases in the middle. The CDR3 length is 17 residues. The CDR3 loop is CASSLIAWRENTGELFF. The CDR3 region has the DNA TGTGCCAGCAGCTTAATCGCTTGGAGGGAGAACACCGGGGAGCTGTTTTTT.

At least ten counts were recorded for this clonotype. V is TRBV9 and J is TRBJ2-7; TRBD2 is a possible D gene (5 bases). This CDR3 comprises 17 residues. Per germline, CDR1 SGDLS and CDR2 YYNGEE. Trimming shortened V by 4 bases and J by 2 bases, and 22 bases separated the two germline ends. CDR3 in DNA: TGTGCCAGCAGCCCCTCCGGGGTCACCAGCGGAACCTACGAGCAGTACTTC. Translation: CASSPSGVTSGTYEQYF.

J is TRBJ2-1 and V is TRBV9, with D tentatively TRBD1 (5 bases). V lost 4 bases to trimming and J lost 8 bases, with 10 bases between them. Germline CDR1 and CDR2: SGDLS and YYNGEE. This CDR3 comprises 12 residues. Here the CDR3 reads CASSPQTDEQFF. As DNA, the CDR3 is TGTGCCAGCAGCCCCCAGACAGATGAGCAGTTCTTC.

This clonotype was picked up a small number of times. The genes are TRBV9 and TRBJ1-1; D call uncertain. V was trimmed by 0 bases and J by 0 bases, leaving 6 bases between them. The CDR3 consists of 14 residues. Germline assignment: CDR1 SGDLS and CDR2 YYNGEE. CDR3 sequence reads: CASSVEKMNTEAFF. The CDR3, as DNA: TGTGCCAGCAGCGTAGAAAAGATGAACACTGAAGCTTTCTTT.

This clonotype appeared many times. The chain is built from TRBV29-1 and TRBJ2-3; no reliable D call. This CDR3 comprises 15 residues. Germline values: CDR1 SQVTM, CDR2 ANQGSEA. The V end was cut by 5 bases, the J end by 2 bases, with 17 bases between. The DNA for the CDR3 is TGCAGCGTTTCCCCCCCGACCCTCCTCACAGATACGCAGTATTTT. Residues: CSVSPPTLLTDTQYF.

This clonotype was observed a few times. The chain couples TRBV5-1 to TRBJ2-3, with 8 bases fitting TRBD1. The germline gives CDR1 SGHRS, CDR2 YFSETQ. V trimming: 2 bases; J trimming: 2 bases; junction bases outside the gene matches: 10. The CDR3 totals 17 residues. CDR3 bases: TGCGCCAGCAGCTTTCTACGGACAGGGTCCAACACAGATACGCAGTATTTT. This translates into CASSFLRTGSNTDTQYF.

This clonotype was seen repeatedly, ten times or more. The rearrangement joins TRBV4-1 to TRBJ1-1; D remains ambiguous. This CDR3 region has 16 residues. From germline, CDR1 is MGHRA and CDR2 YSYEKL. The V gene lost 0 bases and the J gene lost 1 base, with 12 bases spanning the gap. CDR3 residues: CASSQERMGQNTEAFF. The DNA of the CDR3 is TGCGCCAGCAGCCAAGAAAGGATGGGCCAGAACACTGAAGCTTTCTTT.

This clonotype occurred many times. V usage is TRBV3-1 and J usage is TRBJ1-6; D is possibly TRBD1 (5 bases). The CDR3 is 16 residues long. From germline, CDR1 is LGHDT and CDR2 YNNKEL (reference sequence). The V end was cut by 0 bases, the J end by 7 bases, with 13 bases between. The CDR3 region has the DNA TGTGCCAGCAGCCAAGAGGCAGGGTGGAGGAATTCACCCCTCCACTTT. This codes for CASSQEAGWRNSPLHF.

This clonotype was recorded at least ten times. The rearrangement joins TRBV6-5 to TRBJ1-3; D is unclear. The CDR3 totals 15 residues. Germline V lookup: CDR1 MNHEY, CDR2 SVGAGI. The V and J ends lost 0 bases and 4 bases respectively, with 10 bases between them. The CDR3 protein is CASSYSEGSGNTIYF. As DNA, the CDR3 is TGTGCCAGCAGTTACTCAGAGGGTTCAGGAAACACCATATATTTT.

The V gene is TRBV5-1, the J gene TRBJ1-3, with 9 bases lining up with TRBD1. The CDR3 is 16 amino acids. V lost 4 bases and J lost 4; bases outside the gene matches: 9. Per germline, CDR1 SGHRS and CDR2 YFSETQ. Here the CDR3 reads CASSPLGTGYGNTIYF. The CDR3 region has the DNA TGCGCCAGCAGCCCACTCGGGACAGGGTACGGAAACACCATATATTTT.

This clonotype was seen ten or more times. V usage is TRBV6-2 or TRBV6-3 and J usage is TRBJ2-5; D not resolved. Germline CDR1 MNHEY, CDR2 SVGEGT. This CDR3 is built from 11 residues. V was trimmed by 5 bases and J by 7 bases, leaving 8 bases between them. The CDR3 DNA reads TGTGCCAGCAGTCCGGCGACGACCCAGTACTTC. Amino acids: CASSPATTQYF.

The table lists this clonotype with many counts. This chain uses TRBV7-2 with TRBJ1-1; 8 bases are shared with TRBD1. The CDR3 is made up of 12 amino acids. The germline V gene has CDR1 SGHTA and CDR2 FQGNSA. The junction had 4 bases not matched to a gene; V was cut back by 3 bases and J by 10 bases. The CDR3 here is CASSLYQGAAFF. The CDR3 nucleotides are TGTGCCAGCAGCTTGTATCAGGGGGCAGCTTTCTTT.

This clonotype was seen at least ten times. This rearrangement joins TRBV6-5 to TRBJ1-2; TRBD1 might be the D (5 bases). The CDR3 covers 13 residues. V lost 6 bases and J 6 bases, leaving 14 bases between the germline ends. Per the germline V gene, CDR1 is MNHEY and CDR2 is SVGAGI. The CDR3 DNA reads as TGTGCCAGCAGCCCCAGGGTCTTCGATGGCTACACCTTC. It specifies CASSPRVFDGYTF.

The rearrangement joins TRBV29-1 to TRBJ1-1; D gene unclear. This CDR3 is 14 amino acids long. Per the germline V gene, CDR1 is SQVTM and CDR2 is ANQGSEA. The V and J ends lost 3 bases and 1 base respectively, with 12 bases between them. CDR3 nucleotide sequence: TGCAGCGTTGAGTTAAGATATTCGAACACTGAAGCTTTCTTT. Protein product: CSVELRYSNTEAFF.

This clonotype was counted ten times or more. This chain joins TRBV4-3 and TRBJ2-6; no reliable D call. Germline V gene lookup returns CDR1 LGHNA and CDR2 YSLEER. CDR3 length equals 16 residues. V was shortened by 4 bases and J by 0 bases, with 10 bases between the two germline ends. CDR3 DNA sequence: TGCGCCAGCAGCCCTCGAACAAGCTCTGGGGCCAACGTCCTGACTTTC. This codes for CASSPRTSSGANVLTF.

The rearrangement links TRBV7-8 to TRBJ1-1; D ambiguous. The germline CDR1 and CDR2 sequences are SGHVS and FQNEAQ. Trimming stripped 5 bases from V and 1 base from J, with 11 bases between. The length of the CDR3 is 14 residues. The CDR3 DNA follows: TGTGCCAGCAGCCCGCAACTGGGGAACACTGAAGCTTTCTTT. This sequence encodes CASSPQLGNTEAFF.

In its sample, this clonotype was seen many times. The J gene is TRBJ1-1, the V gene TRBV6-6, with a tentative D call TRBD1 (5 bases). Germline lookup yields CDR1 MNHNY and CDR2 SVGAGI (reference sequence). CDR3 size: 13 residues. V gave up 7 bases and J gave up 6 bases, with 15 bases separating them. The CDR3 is CASILLSGAEAFF. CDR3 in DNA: TGTGCCAGCATTTTACTGTCGGGGGCTGAAGCTTTCTTT.

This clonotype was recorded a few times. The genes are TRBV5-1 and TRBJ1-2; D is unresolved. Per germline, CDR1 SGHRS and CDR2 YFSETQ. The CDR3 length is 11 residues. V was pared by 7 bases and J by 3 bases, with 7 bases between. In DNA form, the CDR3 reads TGCGCCAGCCAGAACTACTATGGCTACACCTTC. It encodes CASQNYYGYTF.

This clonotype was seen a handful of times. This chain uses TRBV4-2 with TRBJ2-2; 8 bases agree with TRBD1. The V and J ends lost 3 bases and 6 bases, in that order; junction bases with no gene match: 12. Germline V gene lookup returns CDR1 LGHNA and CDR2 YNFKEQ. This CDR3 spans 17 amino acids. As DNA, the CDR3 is TGTGCCAGCAGCCAGGGCGGGAAGACAGGGGACGCCGGGGAGCTGTTTTTT. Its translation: CASSQGGKTGDAGELFF.

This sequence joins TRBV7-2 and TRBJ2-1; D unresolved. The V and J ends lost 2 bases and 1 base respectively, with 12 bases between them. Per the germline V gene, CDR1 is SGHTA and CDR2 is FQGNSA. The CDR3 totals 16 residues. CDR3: CASSLLLMVSYNEQFF. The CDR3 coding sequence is TGTGCCAGCAGCTTATTATTGATGGTATCCTACAATGAGCAGTTCTTC.

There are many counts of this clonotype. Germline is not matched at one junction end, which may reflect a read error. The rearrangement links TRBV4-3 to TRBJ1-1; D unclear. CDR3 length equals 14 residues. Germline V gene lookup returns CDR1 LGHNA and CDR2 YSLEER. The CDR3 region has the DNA TGCGCCAGCAGCCCTAAGGCCCTTAACAGTGAAGCTTTCTTT. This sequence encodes CASSPKALNSEAFF.

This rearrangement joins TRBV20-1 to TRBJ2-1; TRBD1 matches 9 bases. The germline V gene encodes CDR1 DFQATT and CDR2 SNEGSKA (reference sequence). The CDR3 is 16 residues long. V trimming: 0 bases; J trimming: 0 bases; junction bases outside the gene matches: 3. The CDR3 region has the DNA TGCAGTGCTAGAGACACGACAGGGGGCTCCTACAATGAGCAGTTCTTC. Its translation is CSARDTTGGSYNEQFF.

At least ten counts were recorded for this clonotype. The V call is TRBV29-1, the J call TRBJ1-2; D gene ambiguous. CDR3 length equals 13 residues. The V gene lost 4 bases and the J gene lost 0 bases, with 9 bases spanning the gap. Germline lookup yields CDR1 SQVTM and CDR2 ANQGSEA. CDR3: CSVGREANYGYTF. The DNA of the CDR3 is TGCAGCGTTGGACGGGAAGCTAACTATGGCTACACCTTC.

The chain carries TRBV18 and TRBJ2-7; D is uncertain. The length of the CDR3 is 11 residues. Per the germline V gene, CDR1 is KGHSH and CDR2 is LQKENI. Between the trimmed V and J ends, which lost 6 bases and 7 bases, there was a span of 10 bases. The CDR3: CASSPRVEQYF. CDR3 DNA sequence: TGTGCCAGCTCTCCAAGGGTGGAGCAGTACTTC. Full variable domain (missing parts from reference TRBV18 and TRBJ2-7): NAGVMQNPRHLVRRRGQEARLRCSPMKGHSHVYWYRQLPEEGLKFMVYLQKENIIDESGMPKERFSAEFPKEGPSILRIQQVVRGDSAAYFCASSPRVEQYFGPGTRLTVT.

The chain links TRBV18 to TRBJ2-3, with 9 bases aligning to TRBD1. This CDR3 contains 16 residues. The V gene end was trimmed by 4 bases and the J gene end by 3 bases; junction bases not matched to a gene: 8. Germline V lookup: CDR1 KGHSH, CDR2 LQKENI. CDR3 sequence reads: CASSRRQGVDTDTQYF. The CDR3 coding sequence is TGTGCCAGCTCACGACGACAGGGGGTCGATACAGATACGCAGTATTTT.

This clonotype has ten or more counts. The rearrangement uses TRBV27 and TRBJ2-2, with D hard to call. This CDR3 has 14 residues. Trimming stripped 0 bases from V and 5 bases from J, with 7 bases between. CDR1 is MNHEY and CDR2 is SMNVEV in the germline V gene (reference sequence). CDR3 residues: CASSLSRRTGELFF. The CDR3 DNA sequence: TGTGCCAGCAGTTTATCGCGACGTACCGGGGAGCTGTTTTTT.

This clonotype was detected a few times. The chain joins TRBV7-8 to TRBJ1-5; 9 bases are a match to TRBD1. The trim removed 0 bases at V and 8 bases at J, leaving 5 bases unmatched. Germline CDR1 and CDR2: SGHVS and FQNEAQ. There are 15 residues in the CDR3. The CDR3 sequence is CASSLARDRVKPQHF. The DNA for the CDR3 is TGTGCCAGCAGCTTAGCGCGGGACAGGGTTAAGCCCCAGCATTTT.